This T cell receptor beta chain was documented in a study of blood T cells in healthy people across ages. A second PCR of 7 to 11 cycles used a sample-barcoded 5' primer and a J-beta primer mix. Each CDR3 protein is one row after TCRdb ran MiXCR on the 5' RACE reads. This sample carries more than 500,000 distinct CDR3 sequences, about 27% of them seen once, and the ten largest clones take approximately 3.6%. Trimming took off 0 bases at V and 2 bases at J, with 17 bases between the two ends. CDR3 size: 17 residues. Germline V CDR1 and CDR2: MGHRA, YSYEKL. This sample was also put to use in a study of T cells of mothers and their children.

This TCR was recovered from a boy younger than 10 in good health. V gene TRBV4-1 combines with J gene TRBJ2-7, with no clear D. Material: blood. CDR3 loop: CASSQEIHQARPYEQYF. CDR3 nucleotides: TGCGCCAGCAGCCAAGAGATCCACCAGGCTAGGCCCTACGAGCAGTACTTC.